What follows are 8 T cell receptor beta chains derived from one specimen sequenced in a study of blood T cell repertoires in COVID-19. TCRdb keeps only in-frame clones here, not all; method: immunoSEQ multiplex PCR. The sample consists of 200,000 to 300,000 clones, 86% of them appearing once. The sample was PBMCs or T cells enriched from blood (not recorded which). The source of these receptors is a woman aged 18-29 years who had recovered from COVID-19.

The chain has TRBV14 and TRBJ2-5, with TRBD2 matching over 8 bases. CDR1 is SGHDN, CDR2 FVKESK, per germline. Trimming removed 4 bases from V and 0 bases from J; junction bases left unmatched: 10. There are 17 residues in the CDR3. In DNA form, the CDR3 reads TGTGCCAGCAGCCCACTCCCGGGAGGGGTGAACCAAGAGACCCAGTACTTC. This translates into CASSPLPGGVNQETQYF.

CDR3 residues: CASSTRADRNGDEQFF. The CDR3 DNA reads TGTGCCAGCAGTACCCGAGCGGACAGGAACGGGGATGAGCAGTTCTTC. This rearrangement joins TRBV27 to TRBJ2-1, with 7 bases matching TRBD1. J was trimmed by 8 bases and V by 5 bases; bases with no gene match: 15. This CDR3 region has 16 residues. CDR1 is MNHEY, CDR2 SMNVEV, per germline (reference sequence).

This clone has more than one count but fewer than ten. The rearrangement uses TRBV9 and TRBJ2-2; possible D gene TRBD1, 5 bases. There are 16 residues in the CDR3. Germline V gene data show CDR1 as SGDLS and CDR2 as YYNGEE. V dropped 4 bases and J dropped 8 bases, with 21 bases sitting between them. CDR3 sequence reads: CASSPGMGTVSGELFF. The CDR3 nucleotides read TGTGCCAGCAGCCCAGGGATGGGCACTGTTTCGGGGGAGCTGTTTTTT.

This chain joins TRBV21-1 and TRBJ2-5; the D segment call TRBD1 is taken from the table without a DNA check. TRBV21-1 is listed as a pseudogene. The CDR3 is 15 amino acids. For the CDR3, the DNA is TGTGCCAGCAGCCTGGACAGGGCCTTCCAAGAGACCCAGTACTTC. This encodes CASSLDRAFQETQYF.

The genes are TRBV5-4 and TRBJ1-3; possible D gene TRBD1, 5 bases. The CDR3 is 12 residues long. The germline V gene has CDR1 SGHNT and CDR2 YYREEE (reference sequence). Trimming left V 0 bases short and J 10 bases short, with 8 bases between. CDR3 nucleotides: TGTGCCAGCAGCTTGGCGGGGGGAACCATATATTTT. Protein sequence: CASSLAGGTIYF.

The J gene is TRBJ1-1, the V gene TRBV30, with 12 positions matching TRBD1. This CDR3 has 15 amino acids. Germline V gene sequence: CDR1 GTSNPN, CDR2 SVGIG (reference sequence). The V and J ends lost 3 bases and 3 bases, in that order; junction bases with no gene match: 5. This chain's CDR3 is CAWSGTGGLDTEAFF. CDR3 nucleotide sequence: TGTGCCTGGAGCGGGACAGGGGGCTTGGACACTGAAGCTTTCTTT.

The chain couples TRBV7-2 to TRBJ2-2; TRBD1 agrees at 8 bases. J was trimmed by 7 bases and V by 4 bases; bases with no gene match: 11. Germline V gene sequence: CDR1 SGHTA, CDR2 FQGNSA. This CDR3 region has 16 residues. The CDR3 nucleotides read TGTGCCAGCAGCTCACCCCCCCAGGGGGCGAGCGGGGAGCTGTTTTTT. It translates to CASSSPPQGASGELFF. The whole variable domain, filled in from reference TRBV7-2 and TRBJ2-2, reads GAGVSQSPSNKVTEKGKDVELRCDPISGHTALYWYRQSLGQGLEFLIYFQGNSAPDKSGLPSDRFSAERTGGSVSTLTIQRTQQEDSAVYLCASSSPPQGASGELFFGEGSRLTVL.

The chain is built from TRBV7-2 and TRBJ2-5; 11 nucleotides line up with TRBD2. Losses at the gene ends were 8 bases for V and 5 bases for J; bases not matched to a gene: 7. Germline lookup yields CDR1 SGHTA and CDR2 FQGNSA. CDR3 length equals 14 residues. This CDR3 is CASFIAGGPETQYF. The CDR3 coding sequence is TGTGCCAGCTTCATAGCGGGGGGGCCGGAGACCCAGTACTTC.